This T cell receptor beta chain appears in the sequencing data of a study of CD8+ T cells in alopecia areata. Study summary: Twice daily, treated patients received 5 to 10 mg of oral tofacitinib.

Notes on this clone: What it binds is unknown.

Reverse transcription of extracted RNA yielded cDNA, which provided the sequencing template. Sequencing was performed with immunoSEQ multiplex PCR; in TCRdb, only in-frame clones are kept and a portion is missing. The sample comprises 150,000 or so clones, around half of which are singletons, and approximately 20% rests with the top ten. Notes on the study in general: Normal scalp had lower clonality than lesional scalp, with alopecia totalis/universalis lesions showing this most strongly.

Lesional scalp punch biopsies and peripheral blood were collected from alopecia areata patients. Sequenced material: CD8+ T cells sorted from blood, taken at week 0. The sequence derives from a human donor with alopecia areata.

CDR3 sequence reads: CASWEGAKGETQYF. The CDR3 DNA sequence: TGTGCTAGTTGGGAGGGGGCTAAGGGAGAGACCCAGTACTTC. The J gene is TRBJ2-5, the V gene TRBV12-5, with D perhaps assigned TRBD1 or TRBD2 (7 bases each). Germline CDR1 reads LGHNT; CDR2 reads FRNRAP. V was cut by 8 bases and J by 4 bases, with 17 bases left in between. The length of the CDR3 is 14 residues.